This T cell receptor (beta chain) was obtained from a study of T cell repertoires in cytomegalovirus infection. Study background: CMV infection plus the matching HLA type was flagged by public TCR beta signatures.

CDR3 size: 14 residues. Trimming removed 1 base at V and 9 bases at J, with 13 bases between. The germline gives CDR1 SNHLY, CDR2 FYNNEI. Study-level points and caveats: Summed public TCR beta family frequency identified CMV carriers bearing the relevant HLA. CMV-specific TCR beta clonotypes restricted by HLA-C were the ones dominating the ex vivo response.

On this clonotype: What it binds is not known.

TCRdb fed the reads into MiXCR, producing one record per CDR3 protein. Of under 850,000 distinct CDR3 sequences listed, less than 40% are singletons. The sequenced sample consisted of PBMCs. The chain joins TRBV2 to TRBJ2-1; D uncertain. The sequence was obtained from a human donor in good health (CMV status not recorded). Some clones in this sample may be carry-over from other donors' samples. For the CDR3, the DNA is TGTGCCAGCAGTGAAGGGGCTAGTAGGAGTGAGCAGTTCTTC. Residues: CASSEGASRSEQFF.